The 27 T cell receptor beta chains below come from one sample, sequenced in a study of shared clonotypes between healthy human individuals (dated by TCRdb to the early 2020s). Library generation was performed with the immunoSEQ multiplex PCR assay. The immuneACCESS repertoire file appears here via TCRdb, limited to in-frame rearrangements. These files lack a portion of the clones; in checked studies, under half of the deficit traces to unresolved V genes, and the cause of the others is not known. The sample table contains more than 500,000 clones; only one count was recorded for about 96% of them. The ten largest account for about 0.064% of the sample. The sequenced material came from naive CD4+ T cells sorted from blood. The sample's cell subset or site label, decoded: CD45RA+ positively selected. The receptors stem from a woman in her twenties or thirties in good health.

The chain joins TRBV13 to TRBJ2-1; TRBD2 matches at 11 bases. With V trimmed by 6 bases and J by 0 bases, 13 bases remained unmatched. The V gene's germline CDR1 is PRHDT and CDR2 FYEKMQ (reference sequence). The CDR3 is made up of 19 amino acids. The CDR3 region is CASSSTGTSGLSSYNEQFF. In nucleotides, the CDR3 is TGTGCCAGCAGTTCGACCGGGACTAGCGGTCTGAGCTCCTACAATGAGCAGTTCTTC. Full variable domain (outside the CDR3, taken from reference TRBV13 and TRBJ2-1): AAGVIQSPRHLIKEKRETATLKCYPIPRHDTVYWYQQGPGQDPQFLISFYEKMQSDKGSIPDRFSAQQFSDYHSELNMSSLELGDSALYFCASSSTGTSGLSSYNEQFFGPGTRLTVL.

This clone was seen only a few times. This sequence joins TRBV6-6 and TRBJ1-5, with D tentatively TRBD1 (5 bases). The CDR3 totals 14 residues. Trimming removed 2 bases from V and 2 bases from J, with 7 bases in between. Per germline, CDR1 MNHNY and CDR2 SVGAGI (reference sequence). The CDR3 loop is CASSYRGGNQPQHF. The CDR3 bases are TGTGCCAGCAGTTACAGGGGTGGCAATCAGCCCCAGCATTTT.

The chain combines TRBV5-1 with TRBJ1-1; 7 bases are shared with TRBD1. The CDR3 contains 14 residues. Trimming cost V 4 bases and J 1 base; bases outside gene matches: 4. Per the germline V gene, CDR1 is SGHRS and CDR2 is YFSETQ. CDR3 loop: CASSVDRENTEAFF. The DNA for the CDR3 is TGCGCCAGCAGCGTTGACAGGGAGAACACTGAAGCTTTCTTT.

The J gene is TRBJ1-3, the V gene TRBV18; D may be TRBD1 (6 bases). The CDR3 runs to 18 residues. Deletions cut 7 bases from V and 0 bases from J, with 22 bases between. Germline V gene data show CDR1 as KGHSH and CDR2 as LQKENI. The CDR3 loop is CASFANGGPENSGNTIYF. The CDR3 region has the DNA TGTGCCAGCTTCGCCAACGGGGGGCCGGAGAACTCTGGAAACACCATATATTTT.

The rearrangement uses TRBV18 and TRBJ2-3, with 7 nucleotides matching TRBD2. This CDR3 has 16 residues. Germline assignment: CDR1 KGHSH and CDR2 LQKENI. V was pared by 3 bases and J by 2 bases, with 8 bases of the junction left unmatched. The chain's CDR3 is CASSPPWTRPTDTQYF. CDR3 coding DNA: TGTGCCAGCTCACCTCCTTGGACTAGGCCCACAGATACGCAGTATTTT.

The chain recombines TRBV5-1 with TRBJ2-1, with a tentative D call TRBD2 (5 bases). V was shortened by 0 bases and J by 2 bases, with 12 bases between the two germline ends. The CDR3 loop spans 16 amino acids. Germline values: CDR1 SGHRS, CDR2 YFSETQ. This CDR3 is CASSLVEAGTYNEQFF. The CDR3, as DNA: TGCGCCAGCAGCTTGGTGGAGGCGGGCACCTACAATGAGCAGTTCTTC.

The chain uses TRBV11-2 and TRBJ2-3; D is ambiguous. Trimming stripped 3 bases from V and 2 bases from J, with 9 bases between. Germline values: CDR1 SGHAT, CDR2 FQNNGV. This CDR3 is 14 amino acids long. The DNA for the CDR3 is TGTGCCAGCAGCTTTGCCACACACACAGATACGCAGTATTTT. This encodes CASSFATHTDTQYF.

This chain connects TRBV27 to TRBJ2-3; D remains ambiguous. CDR1 is MNHEY, CDR2 SMNVEV, per germline (reference sequence). V gave up 2 bases and J gave up 5 bases, with 5 bases separating them. The CDR3 contains 12 residues. The CDR3 region has the DNA TGTGCCAGCAGTTTAATGGGAGATACGCAGTATTTT. Amino acid sequence: CASSLMGDTQYF.

The chain uses TRBV28 and TRBJ2-5; 7 nucleotides line up with TRBD2. The CDR3 has 14 residues. V lost 2 bases, J lost 6 bases, and 6 bases stayed unmatched. CDR1 and CDR2 (germline): MDHEN, SYDVKM. Here the CDR3 reads CASSLRGRGKTQYF. The CDR3 nucleotides read TGTGCCAGCAGTTTACGCGGGAGAGGAAAGACCCAGTACTTC.

The chain employs TRBV6-5 and TRBJ1-1; perhaps TRBD1 as D (5 bases). Per the germline V gene, CDR1 is MNHEY and CDR2 is SVGAGI. This CDR3 contains 14 residues. V lost 0 bases to trimming and J lost 8 bases, with 13 bases between them. The CDR3 DNA sequence: TGTGCCAGCAGTTACTCGTGGGGCTCTGCAGAAGCTTTCTTT. Encoded protein: CASSYSWGSAEAFF.

The rearrangement uses TRBV19 and TRBJ2-1, with 9 bases lining up with TRBD2. The junction had 4 bases not matched to a gene; V was cut back by 3 bases and J by 10 bases. The CDR3 is made up of 13 amino acids. From germline, CDR1 is LNHDA and CDR2 SQIVND (reference sequence). The CDR3 nucleotides read TGTGCCAGTAGTATTGTACTAGCGGGCGAGCAGTTCTTC. This codes for CASSIVLAGEQFF.

The V call is TRBV6-6, the J call TRBJ2-7; D remains unclear. The ends were cut back, 3 bases at V and 1 base at J, with 10 bases in the middle. The CDR3 totals 14 residues. The germline CDR1 and CDR2 sequences are MNHNY and SVGAGI (reference sequence). This chain's CDR3 is CASSYKGLSYEQYF. CDR3 coding DNA: TGTGCCAGCAGTTATAAGGGCCTGTCCTACGAGCAGTACTTC.

The genes are TRBV6-6 and TRBJ1-1, with a weak D call TRBD1 (5 bases). V was clipped by 8 bases and J by 3 bases, with 22 bases between them. Per the germline V gene, CDR1 is MNHNY and CDR2 is SVGAGI (reference sequence). The CDR3 runs to 16 residues. The CDR3 loop is CASDPGRGRWDTEAFF. CDR3 DNA: TGTGCCAGCGATCCGGGACGGGGACGTTGGGACACTGAAGCTTTCTTT.

The V gene is TRBV6-6, the J gene TRBJ2-7, with 7 bases that match TRBD1. CDR3 length: 14 amino acids. Germline V lookup: CDR1 MNHNY, CDR2 SVGAGI (reference sequence). V lost 4 bases and J lost 5; bases outside the gene matches: 8. In DNA form, the CDR3 reads TGTGCCAGCAGTTTCGACAGGGTTAGGAACGAGCAGTACTTC. This encodes CASSFDRVRNEQYF.

This clone was detected once. The rearrangement links TRBV30 to TRBJ2-2; TRBD2 might be the D (5 bases). Between the trimmed V and J ends, which lost 0 bases and 6 bases, there was a span of 5 bases. This CDR3 is built from 12 residues. The V gene's germline CDR1 is GTSNPN and CDR2 SVGIG (reference sequence). The CDR3 bases are TGTGCCTGGAGTGTACTAGCCGGGGAGCTGTTTTTT. Its protein product is CAWSVLAGELFF.

The chain links TRBV5-1 to TRBJ2-2; D may be TRBD1 (5 bases). V was pared by 0 bases and J by 2 bases, with 11 bases between. Germline CDR1 SGHRS, CDR2 YFSETQ. This CDR3 has 16 amino acids. The CDR3 loop is CASSLEATVNTGELFF. DNA for the CDR3: TGCGCCAGCAGCTTGGAGGCGACAGTTAACACCGGGGAGCTGTTTTTT.

The J gene is TRBJ2-2, the V gene TRBV18; D possibly corresponds to TRBD1 (6 bases). In germline, CDR1 is KGHSH, CDR2 LQKENI. Trimming left V 4 bases short and J 3 bases short, with 12 bases between. The CDR3 contains 15 residues. CDR3 sequence (DNA): TGTGCCAGCTCACTCACAGGGATCGACACCGGGGAGCTGTTTTTT. Residues: CASSLTGIDTGELFF.

The chain uses TRBV5-4 and TRBJ1-2; the D is unclear. Germline values: CDR1 SGHNT, CDR2 YYREEE (reference sequence). The CDR3 spans 13 residues. Trimming stripped 1 base from V and 3 bases from J, with 7 bases between. The CDR3 sequence: CASSLSTDYGYTF. Here the CDR3 DNA reads TGTGCCAGCAGCTTGTCAACGGACTATGGCTACACCTTC.

This chain links TRBV19 with TRBJ1-5; 7 bases match TRBD1. V gave up 3 bases and J gave up 4 bases; unmatched junction bases: 6. Germline assignment: CDR1 LNHDA and CDR2 SQIVND (reference sequence). The CDR3 spans 15 residues. The CDR3 loop reads CASSMTGTANQPQHF. The DNA of the CDR3 is TGTGCCAGTAGTATGACCGGGACAGCTAATCAGCCCCAGCATTTT.

This sequence joins TRBV5-1 and TRBJ1-1, with TRBD1 matching 7 bases. Per the germline V gene, CDR1 is SGHRS and CDR2 is YFSETQ. The CDR3 covers 14 residues. V shed 2 bases, J shed 5 bases, and the junction held 6 bases outside the gene matches. The CDR3 loop reads CASSFRQGGTEAFF. The DNA of the CDR3 is TGCGCCAGCAGCTTTCGGCAGGGGGGGACTGAAGCTTTCTTT.

CDR3 nucleotide sequence: TGTGCCAGCAAGGAGGGGGTGTCCTACAATGAGCAGTTCTTC. It specifies CASKEGVSYNEQFF. The chain couples TRBV27 to TRBJ2-1; perhaps D is TRBD1 or TRBD2 (6 bases each). Germline V CDR1 and CDR2: MNHEY, SMNVEV (reference sequence). This CDR3 spans 14 amino acids. The ends were cut back, 7 bases at V and 1 base at J, with 11 bases in the middle.

The chain links TRBV27 to TRBJ2-2; D ambiguous. The germline V gene has CDR1 MNHEY and CDR2 SMNVEV (reference sequence). CDR3 length: 15 amino acids. The V gene lost 3 bases and the J gene lost 0 bases, with 8 bases spanning the gap. This CDR3 is CASSFSFPNTGELFF. The CDR3 DNA is TGTGCCAGCAGTTTCTCCTTTCCGAACACCGGGGAGCTGTTTTTT.

V and J are TRBV29-1 and TRBJ2-5; unclear D gene. Trimming left V 3 bases short and J 4 bases short, with 6 bases between. The CDR3 covers 11 residues. Per the germline V gene, CDR1 is SQVTM and CDR2 is ANQGSEA. The CDR3 region has the DNA TGCAGCGTTGAGGAAGGAGAGACCCAGTACTTC. Its translation: CSVEEGETQYF.

The genes are TRBV28 and TRBJ2-1; tentatively, D is TRBD2 (6 bases). Germline lookup yields CDR1 MDHEN and CDR2 SYDVKM. Trimming removed 6 bases from V and 0 bases from J, with 12 bases in between. This CDR3 region has 15 residues. In DNA form, the CDR3 reads TGTGCCAGCAGGCTTAGCGGAAGCTCCTACAATGAGCAGTTCTTC. This gives the protein CASRLSGSSYNEQFF.

The rearrangement uses TRBV7-8 and TRBJ2-7; weak D call: TRBD2 (5 bases). Germline V gene data show CDR1 as SGHVS and CDR2 as FQNEAQ. The CDR3 runs 15 residues. V was pared by 1 base and J by 2 bases, with 12 bases between. CDR3 DNA: TGTGCCAGCAGCTTAGGGCGGGCAACCCCCTACGAGCAGTACTTC. It encodes CASSLGRATPYEQYF.

The chain is built from TRBV18 and TRBJ1-1; 10 bases line up with TRBD1. The CDR3 is made up of 17 amino acids. Germline V gene lookup returns CDR1 KGHSH and CDR2 LQKENI. V trimming: 5 bases; J trimming: 4 bases; junction bases outside the gene matches: 13. CDR3 region: CASSTNRQGATGTEAFF. In nucleotides, the CDR3 is TGTGCCAGCTCAACAAACCGACAGGGGGCTACAGGCACTGAAGCTTTCTTT.

J is TRBJ2-7 and V is TRBV5-1, with 8 positions matching TRBD2. This CDR3 region has 17 residues. The V gene end was trimmed by 0 bases and the J gene end by 4 bases; junction bases not matched to a gene: 12. Germline CDR1 is SGHRS and CDR2 is YFSETQ. CDR3 sequence: CASSLGATGGIAYEQYF. The CDR3 DNA sequence: TGCGCCAGCAGCTTGGGGGCTACGGGAGGGATTGCGTACGAGCAGTACTTC.